The rows below give T cell receptor beta chains drawn from one sample of a study of blood T cell repertoires in COVID-19. Sequencing was performed with immunoSEQ multiplex PCR; in TCRdb, only in-frame clones are kept and a portion is missing. This table has fewer than 400,000 clones, 87% appearing once. The sequenced material came from PBMCs or T cells enriched from blood (not recorded which). The receptors derive from a woman between 45 and 65 years old who had recovered from COVID-19. The CDR3 runs from the conserved cysteine through the conserved F or W. The D gene is left open where the match is weak. Clone size is shown for a subset of rows, as once, few, many or a class of expanded clone.

CDR3aa: CASSPRTGLYNEQFF
CDR3nt: TGTGCCAGCAGCCCTCGGACAGGGCTTTACAATGAGCAGTTCTTC
v_gene: TRBV5-4
d_gene: TRBD1
abundance: -
j_gene: TRBJ2-1

CDR3aa: CASSFSTSTVYNEQFF
CDR3nt: TGTGCCAGCAGTTTCTCGACTAGCACCGTCTACAATGAGCAGTTCTTC
v_gene: TRBV27
d_gene: TRBD2
abundance: few
j_gene: TRBJ2-1

CDR3aa: CATSRALLNEKLFF
CDR3nt: TGTGCCACCAGCAGAGCCCTACTTAATGAAAAACTGTTTTTT
v_gene: TRBV15
d_gene: -
abundance: -
j_gene: TRBJ1-4

CDR3aa: CASSRLAGGLDGGTDTQYF
CDR3nt: TGTGCCAGCAGCCGACTAGCGGGGGGGCTGGATGGCGGCACAGATACGCAGTATTTT
v_gene: TRBV5-5
d_gene: TRBD2
abundance: -
j_gene: TRBJ2-3

CDR3aa: CASSWETVSRITEAFF
CDR3nt: TGCGCCAGCAGCTGGGAGACCGTGTCCCGGATCACTGAAGCTTTCTTT
v_gene: TRBV5-1
d_gene: -
abundance: -
j_gene: TRBJ1-1

CDR3aa: CASRDRGSTGELFF
CDR3nt: TGTGCCAGTCGAGACAGGGGATCCACCGGGGAGCTGTTTTTT
v_gene: TRBV19
d_gene: TRBD1
abundance: -
j_gene: TRBJ2-2

CDR3aa: CSVYYLYQETQYF
CDR3nt: TGCAGCGTATACTACTTGTACCAAGAGACCCAGTACTTC
v_gene: TRBV29-1
d_gene: -
abundance: -
j_gene: TRBJ2-5

CDR3aa: CSARGGIRGYTF
CDR3nt: TGCAGCGCCCGAGGGGGAATCCGTGGCTACACCTTC
v_gene: TRBV29-1
d_gene: -
abundance: -
j_gene: TRBJ1-2

CDR3aa: CASSQSYRDRFQETQYF
CDR3nt: TGCGCCAGCAGCCAATCCTACCGGGACAGGTTCCAAGAGACCCAGTACTTC
v_gene: TRBV4-3
d_gene: TRBD1
abundance: -
j_gene: TRBJ2-5

CDR3aa: CASSEWAVRGYTF
CDR3nt: TGTGCCAGCAGTGAATGGGCCGTGAGAGGCTACACCTTC
v_gene: TRBV25-1
d_gene: -
abundance: -
j_gene: TRBJ1-2

CDR3aa: CASSLDSYQPQHF
CDR3nt: TGCGCCAGCAGCTTGGACAGTTATCAGCCCCAGCATTTT
v_gene: TRBV5-1
d_gene: -
abundance: -
j_gene: TRBJ1-5

CDR3aa: CASSLGGSNQPQHF
CDR3nt: TGTGCCAGCAGTCTAGGGGGTAGCAATCAGCCCCAGCATTTT
v_gene: TRBV28
d_gene: -
abundance: -
j_gene: TRBJ1-5

CDR3aa: CASRYLRTGNYGYTF
CDR3nt: TGTGCCAGCAGGTACCTTAGGACGGGAAACTATGGCTACACCTTC
v_gene: TRBV6-5
d_gene: -
abundance: once
j_gene: TRBJ1-2

CDR3aa: CSAGTASYEQYF
CDR3nt: TGCAGCGCCGGGACAGCCTCCTACGAGCAGTACTTC
v_gene: TRBV29-1
d_gene: TRBD1
abundance: -
j_gene: TRBJ2-7

CDR3aa: CASSFGTGVNYGYTF
CDR3nt: TGTGCCAGCAGTTTCGGGACAGGGGTCAACTATGGCTACACCTTC
v_gene: TRBV7-9
d_gene: TRBD1
abundance: -
j_gene: TRBJ1-2

CDR3aa: CASSPQGSGNTIYF
CDR3nt: TGCGCCAGCAGCCCTCAGGGGTCTGGAAACACCATATATTTT
v_gene: TRBV5-1
d_gene: -
abundance: -
j_gene: TRBJ1-3

CDR3aa: CASSAHREQETQYF
CDR3nt: TGCGCCAGCAGTGCCCACAGGGAACAAGAGACCCAGTACTTC
v_gene: TRBV10-2
d_gene: -
abundance: -
j_gene: TRBJ2-5

CDR3aa: CATLDRGLTYEQYF
CDR3nt: TGTGCCACCCTGGACAGGGGGCTCACCTACGAGCAGTACTTC
v_gene: TRBV24-1
d_gene: TRBD1
abundance: -
j_gene: TRBJ2-7

CDR3aa: CASSYGEGANYGYTF
CDR3nt: TGTGCCAGCAGTTACGGGGAGGGCGCTAACTATGGCTACACCTTC
v_gene: TRBV6-5
d_gene: -
abundance: -
j_gene: TRBJ1-2

CDR3aa: CASSAGGRGNSPLHF
CDR3nt: TGTGCCAGTAGTGCAGGGGGCAGGGGGAATTCACCCCTCCACTTT
v_gene: TRBV19
d_gene: TRBD1
abundance: -
j_gene: TRBJ1-6

CDR3aa: CASSQEPPSSGRVVSNQPQHF
CDR3nt: TGCGCCAGCAGCCAAGAACCCCCTTCCTCGGGCAGGGTTGTTAGCAATCAGCCCCAGCATTTT
v_gene: TRBV4-3
d_gene: -
abundance: -
j_gene: TRBJ1-5

CDR3aa: CASSVGAGRGNTEAFF
CDR3nt: TGTGCCAGCAGTGTAGGGGCAGGGAGGGGGAACACTGAAGCTTTCTTT
v_gene: TRBV2
d_gene: -
abundance: once
j_gene: TRBJ1-1